The entry below gives a single T cell receptor beta chain sequence along with its context. The source of the sample is a study of control samples from healthy donors and cancer patients. Sequencing was performed with immunoSEQ multiplex PCR; in TCRdb, only in-frame clones are kept and a portion is missing. The sample carries 130,000 or so clones, roughly 94% recorded once. The CDR3 contains 15 residues. Trimming took off 0 bases at V and 0 bases at J, with 8 bases between the two ends. CDR1 and CDR2 (germline): LNHDA, SQIVND (reference sequence). This TCR came from a man aged 35-49 years in good health. Material for sequencing was blood. The chain combines TRBV19 with TRBJ1-1; a weak D match, TRBD1 (5 bases). The CDR3 spells CASSIDPGLNTEAFF. The CDR3 region has the DNA TGTGCCAGTAGTATAGATCCAGGGTTGAACACTGAAGCTTTCTTT. Full variable domain (missing parts from reference TRBV19 and TRBJ1-1): DGGITQSPKYLFRKEGQNVTLSCEQNLNHDAMYWYRQDPGQGLRLIYYSQIVNDFQKGDIAEGYSVSREKKESFPLTVTSAQKNPTAFYLCASSIDPGLNTEAFFGQGTRLTVV.